The 28 T cell receptor beta chains below were found in one sample sequenced in a study of blood T cell repertoires in COVID-19 (dated by TCRdb to the early 2020s). Library preparation was by the immunoSEQ multiplex PCR assay. TCRdb holds this immuneACCESS table with in-frame rearrangements only. Some clones are missing; in checked studies, unresolved V genes explain under half, and the rest has no known cause. This sample has about 88,000 clones in its table, and about 85% of those were observed once. Around 15% of the sample rests with the top ten. Sequences were obtained from peripheral blood. The receptor source for this set is a woman in her sixties or seventies with acute or convalescent COVID-19.

The CDR3 region has the DNA TGCGCCAGCAGCCAAGGGACAGGCAATCAGCCCCAGCATTTT. Translation: CASSQGTGNQPQHF. The chain carries TRBV5-1 and TRBJ1-5; 7 positions agree with TRBD1. The CDR3 runs 14 residues. Trimming removed 4 bases from V and 2 bases from J; junction bases left unmatched: 3. The germline CDR1 and CDR2 sequences are SGHRS and YFSETQ.

This clone has only one observation. This chain joins TRBV5-1 and TRBJ2-1; D is unresolved. V was clipped by 2 bases and J by 15 bases, with 15 bases between them. The CDR3 has 12 residues. Germline V gene data show CDR1 as SGHRS and CDR2 as YFSETQ. Here the CDR3 DNA reads TGCGCCAGCAGCTTCTCGAACAGCCTTCGGTTCTTC. It codes for CASSFSNSLRFF.

This chain links TRBV28 with TRBJ2-1; possibly TRBD2 for D (5 bases). Germline loops: CDR1 MDHEN, CDR2 SYDVKM. The germline V and J ends were trimmed by 7 bases and 5 bases, with 18 bases remaining between them. This CDR3 is built from 15 residues. This chain's CDR3 is CASTLNLGEHNEQFF. The DNA of the CDR3 is TGTGCCAGCACCCTGAACCTCGGGGAACACAATGAGCAGTTCTTC.

The gene calls are TRBV9 and TRBJ2-7, with D tentatively TRBD1 (5 bases). Germline CDR1 reads SGDLS; CDR2 reads YYNGEE. The CDR3 consists of 12 residues. The V end lost 2 bases, the J end lost 6 bases, and 9 bases lay between the germline ends. This CDR3 reads CASSVFQGEQYV. For the CDR3, the DNA is TGTGCCAGCAGCGTCTTCCAGGGCGAGCAGTACGTC.

This rearrangement joins TRBV25-1 to TRBJ1-6, with 7 nucleotides matching TRBD1. Trimming removed 8 bases from V and 5 bases from J; junction bases left unmatched: 15. Per germline, CDR1 MGHDK and CDR2 SYGVNS. There are 17 residues in the CDR3. The CDR3 sequence: CASPGYAWGTDNSPLHF. In nucleotides, the CDR3 is TGTGCCAGCCCGGGGTACGCGTGGGGGACAGATAATTCACCCCTCCACTTT.

This chain links TRBV27 with TRBJ1-2, with D possibly TRBD1 on 6 matching bases. The germline V gene encodes CDR1 MNHEY and CDR2 SMNVEV (reference sequence). The CDR3 spans 14 residues. Trimming pared 8 bases from V and 1 base from J, leaving 14 bases between. The CDR3 DNA reads TGTGCCAGCTGGGGGCCAGGGCTTAACTATGGCTACACCTTC. Encoded protein: CASWGPGLNYGYTF.

This chain links TRBV2 with TRBJ2-7, with TRBD2 identical over 8 bases. There are 12 residues in the CDR3. Per the germline V gene, CDR1 is SNHLY and CDR2 is FYNNEI. V was clipped by 7 bases and J by 4 bases; unmatched bases: 3. The CDR3 DNA reads TGTGCCAGCACCCGGGAGGGTTACGAGCAGTACGTC. Its protein is CASTREGYEQYV.

CDR3 nucleotide sequence: TGTGCCAGTAGTATAAGACAGGGTCTCGAGCAGTACGTC. Translating it yields CASSIRQGLEQYV. This chain uses TRBV19 with TRBJ2-7; 7 positions agree with TRBD1. Unmatched junction bases numbered 4, after V lost 2 bases and J lost 6 bases. Germline V CDR1 and CDR2: LNHDA, SQIVND (reference sequence). CDR3 length equals 13 residues.

The V call is TRBV7-9, the J call TRBJ2-2; maybe TRBD2 (6 bases). Germline-derived CDR1 and CDR2 are SEHNR and FQNEAQ (reference sequence). CDR3 size: 13 residues. With 3 bases removed from V and 8 bases from J, the gap between germline ends came to 10 bases. CDR3 amino acids: CASSLSAGGELFF. The CDR3 DNA reads TGTGCCAGCAGCTTGTCTGCGGGAGGGGAGCTGTTTTTT.

J is TRBJ2-2 and V is TRBV6-5; a weak D match, TRBD2 (5 bases). Germline CDR1 reads MNHEY; CDR2 reads SVGAGI. This CDR3 contains 14 residues. Trimming stripped 8 bases from V and 3 bases from J, with 13 bases between. The chain's CDR3 is CASERVGDTGELFF. The DNA for the CDR3 is TGTGCCAGCGAGAGGGTAGGAGACACCGGGGAGCTGTTTTTT.

This clone was recorded once. This sequence joins TRBV5-1 and TRBJ1-2, with 7 bases aligning to TRBD1. The ends lost 4 bases at V and 4 bases at J; junction bases unmatched: 4. There are 13 residues in the CDR3. CDR1 is SGHRS and CDR2 is YFSETQ in the germline V gene. CDR3 DNA sequence: TGCGCCAGCAGCCCCGGGACAGTCTATGGCTACACCTTC. This gives the protein CASSPGTVYGYTF.

The chain uses TRBV7-8 and TRBJ2-6; the D gene is possibly TRBD1 (5 bases). Germline assignment: CDR1 SGHVS and CDR2 FQNEAQ. V was trimmed by 1 base and J by 0 bases, leaving 7 bases between them. The CDR3 extends over 16 amino acids. As DNA, the CDR3 is TGTGCCAGCAGCTTAGTGGGGCCCTCTGGGGCCAACGTCCTGACTTTC. It is translated as CASSLVGPSGANVLTF.

V usage is TRBV12-3 or TRBV12-4 and J usage is TRBJ2-4, with 8 bases identical to TRBD2. The junction had 6 bases not matched to a gene; V was cut back by 5 bases and J by 9 bases. CDR3 length equals 13 residues. The CDR3 region is CASSPGLARIQYF. Written as DNA, the CDR3 is TGTGCCAGCAGTCCAGGACTAGCCCGCATTCAGTACTTC.

J is TRBJ1-5 and V is TRBV18, with 9 nucleotides matching TRBD1. The CDR3 covers 16 residues. V was clipped by 5 bases and J by 7 bases; unmatched bases: 12. Per germline, CDR1 KGHSH and CDR2 LQKENI. The CDR3 bases are TGTGCCAGCTCATCGGGACAGGGTGGGCGAACACAGCCCCAGCATTTT. It specifies CASSSGQGGRTQPQHF.

The rearrangement joins TRBV5-4 to TRBJ2-2, with 8 bases fitting TRBD2. V lost 4 bases and J lost 7; bases outside the gene matches: 9. Germline CDR1 is SGHNT and CDR2 is YYREEE (reference sequence). CDR3 size: 15 residues. Here the CDR3 DNA reads TGTGCCAGCAGCCCATGGACTAGCCTGGGCGGGGAGCTGTTTTTT. This encodes CASSPWTSLGGELFF.

CDR3 bases: TGCGCCAGCAGCCTGAGACTAGCGGCAAACACCGGGGAGCTGTTTTTT. Its translation is CASSLRLAANTGELFF. The chain combines TRBV5-1 with TRBJ2-2, with TRBD2 matching over 9 bases. The CDR3 is 16 residues long. Germline assignment: CDR1 SGHRS and CDR2 YFSETQ. V lost 4 bases and J lost 2; bases outside the gene matches: 6.

The J gene is TRBJ2-2, the V gene TRBV28; D remains unclear. V lost 1 base and J 3 bases, leaving 6 bases between the germline ends. This CDR3 contains 14 residues. CDR1 and CDR2 from the germline V gene are MDHEN and SYDVKM. CDR3 sequence: CASSLLADTGELFF. The DNA of the CDR3 is TGTGCCAGCAGTTTATTAGCTGACACCGGGGAGCTGTTTTTT.

The V gene is TRBV11-3, the J gene TRBJ2-5; 7 positions agree with TRBD1. CDR3 length: 15 residues. Germline V gene lookup returns CDR1 SGHNT and CDR2 YENEEA. With 0 bases clipped from V and 2 bases from J, the junction kept 3 bases outside the gene matches. The CDR3 sequence is CASSLEGTDQETQYF. The CDR3 bases are TGTGCCAGCAGCTTAGAGGGGACAGATCAAGAGACCCAGTACTTC.

The rearrangement uses TRBV19 and TRBJ1-4; D gene uncertain. Germline values: CDR1 LNHDA, CDR2 SQIVND (reference sequence). Trimming took 2 bases from V and 2 from J, leaving 12 bases between them. The CDR3 is 16 amino acids. The CDR3 nucleotides read TGTGCCAGTAGTATAAATCCTTCTGTGACTAATGAAAAACTGTTTTTT. Translated, it gives CASSINPSVTNEKLFF.

The V call is TRBV6-5, the J call TRBJ2-5; 13 nucleotides agree with TRBD2. The CDR3 runs to 16 residues. Germline CDR1 is MNHEY and CDR2 is SVGAGI. Trimming took 2 bases from V and 3 from J; bases not matched to a gene: 3. CDR3 coding DNA: TGTGCCAGCAGTTACACCGGACTAGCGGGGGAAGAGACCCAGTACTTC. It yields the protein CASSYTGLAGEETQYF.

The chain combines TRBV9 with TRBJ2-5; 14 bases are a match to TRBD2. The ends lost 0 bases at V and 0 bases at J; junction bases unmatched: 1. The germline V gene encodes CDR1 SGDLS and CDR2 YYNGEE. CDR3 length equals 17 residues. The CDR3 loop reads CASSVGTSGGNQETQYF. In DNA form, the CDR3 reads TGTGCCAGCAGCGTAGGGACTAGCGGGGGGAACCAAGAGACCCAGTACTTC. Complete variable domain (other parts from reference TRBV9 and TRBJ2-5): DSGVTQTPKHLITATGQRVTLRCSPRSGDLSVYWYQQSLDQGLQFLIQYYNGEERAKGNILERFSAQQFPDLHSELNLSSLELGDSALYFCASSVGTSGGNQETQYFGPGTRLLVL.

The genes are TRBV7-2 and TRBJ1-2; the D gene is possibly TRBD1 (5 bases). Deletions cut 1 base from V and 8 bases from J, with 8 bases between. The V gene's germline CDR1 is SGHTA and CDR2 FQGNSA. CDR3 length equals 12 residues. The CDR3 DNA is TGTGCCAGCAGCTTAGAGGGGTTAGGCTACACCTTC. It yields the protein CASSLEGLGYTF.

This chain links TRBV3-1 (or the pseudogene TRBV3-2) with TRBJ1-2, with TRBD1 identical over 9 bases. The length of the CDR3 is 16 residues. Trimming took 0 bases from V and 4 from J; bases not matched to a gene: 6. The germline CDR1 and CDR2 sequences are LGHDT and YNNKEL (reference sequence). This chain's CDR3 is CASSQEGGQGAYGYTF. CDR3 DNA: TGTGCCAGCAGCCAAGAGGGGGGACAGGGAGCCTATGGCTACACCTTC.

The chain has TRBV4-2 and TRBJ2-5, with D uncertain. Between the trimmed V and J ends, which lost 1 base and 9 bases, there was a span of 6 bases. This CDR3 spans 11 amino acids. Germline lookup yields CDR1 LGHNA and CDR2 YNFKEQ. CDR3 amino acids: CASSQASAQYF. CDR3 sequence (DNA): TGTGCCAGCAGCCAAGCCTCCGCCCAGTACTTC.

The chain is built from TRBV20-1 and TRBJ2-7, with TRBD2 as a possible D gene (6 bases). This CDR3 is 13 amino acids long. V lost 3 bases and J lost 6, with 15 bases in between. Germline-derived CDR1 and CDR2 are DFQATT and SNEGSKA (reference sequence). Written as DNA, the CDR3 is TGCAGTGCTAGTTTCGCGGGAACCGGCGAGCAGTACGTC. Its translation is CSASFAGTGEQYV.

This chain links TRBV5-1 with TRBJ1-2; no definite D call. Germline CDR1 reads SGHRS; CDR2 reads YFSETQ. The CDR3 runs 15 residues. V shed 0 bases and J shed 2 bases, with 11 bases lying between them. CDR3 DNA: TGCGCCAGCAGCTTGGTGGGAGGGAACAACTATGGCTACACCTTC. Amino acids: CASSLVGGNNYGYTF.

The chain is built from TRBV19 and TRBJ2-1, with 12 bases fitting TRBD2. Per germline, CDR1 LNHDA and CDR2 SQIVND (reference sequence). Trimming took 7 bases from V and 8 from J; bases not matched to a gene: 21. This CDR3 comprises 19 residues. CDR3 residues: CASNNPPRTSGTRVHEQFF. The CDR3, as DNA: TGTGCCAGTAACAACCCGCCCAGGACTAGCGGGACTCGGGTCCATGAGCAGTTCTTC.

This clone was detected once. The chain combines TRBV29-1 with TRBJ2-2; maybe TRBD2 (5 bases). CDR1 is SQVTM, CDR2 ANQGSEA, per germline. This CDR3 has 12 residues. The V and J ends lost 2 bases and 5 bases respectively, with 6 bases between them. CDR3 residues: CSVESGTGELFF. For the CDR3, the DNA is TGCAGCGTTGAATCGGGGACCGGGGAGCTGTTTTTT.